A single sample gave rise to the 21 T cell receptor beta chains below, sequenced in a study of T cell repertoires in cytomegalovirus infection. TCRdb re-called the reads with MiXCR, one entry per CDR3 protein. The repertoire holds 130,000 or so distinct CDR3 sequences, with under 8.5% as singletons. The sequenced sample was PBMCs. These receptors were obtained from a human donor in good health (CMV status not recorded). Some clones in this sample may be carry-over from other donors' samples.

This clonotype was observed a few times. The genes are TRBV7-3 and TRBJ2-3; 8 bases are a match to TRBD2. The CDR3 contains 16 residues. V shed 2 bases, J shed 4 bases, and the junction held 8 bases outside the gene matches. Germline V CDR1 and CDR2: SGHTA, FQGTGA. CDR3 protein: CASSLYGGRGADTQYF. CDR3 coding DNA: TGTGCCAGCAGCTTATATGGGGGGCGGGGGGCAGATACGCAGTATTTT.

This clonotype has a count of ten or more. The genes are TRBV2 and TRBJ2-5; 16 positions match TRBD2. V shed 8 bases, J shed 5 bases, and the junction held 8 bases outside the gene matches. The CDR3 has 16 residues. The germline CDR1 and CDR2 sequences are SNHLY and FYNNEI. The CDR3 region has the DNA TGTGCCAGCTGGGGGACTAGCGGGGGGGCCTTGGAGACCCAGTACTTC. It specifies CASWGTSGGALETQYF.

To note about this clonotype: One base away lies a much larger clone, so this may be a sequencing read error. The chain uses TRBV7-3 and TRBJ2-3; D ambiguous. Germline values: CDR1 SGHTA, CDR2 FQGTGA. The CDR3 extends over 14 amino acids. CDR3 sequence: CASSDSPLSDTLYF. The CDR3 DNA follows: TGTGCCAGCAGCGACTCCCCTCTGTCAGATACGCTGTATTTT.

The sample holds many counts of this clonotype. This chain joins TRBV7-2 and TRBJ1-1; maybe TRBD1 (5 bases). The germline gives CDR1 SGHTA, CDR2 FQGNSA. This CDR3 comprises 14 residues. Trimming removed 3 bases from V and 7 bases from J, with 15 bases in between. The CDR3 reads CASSFNQGLGEAFF. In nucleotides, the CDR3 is TGTGCCAGCAGCTTTAATCAGGGCCTGGGTGAAGCTTTCTTT.

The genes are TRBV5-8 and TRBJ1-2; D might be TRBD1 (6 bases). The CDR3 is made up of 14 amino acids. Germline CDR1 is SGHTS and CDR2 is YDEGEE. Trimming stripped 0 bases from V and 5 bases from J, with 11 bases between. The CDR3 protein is CASSLDRRGYGYTF. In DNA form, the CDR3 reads TGTGCCAGCAGCTTGGATCGGAGGGGGTATGGCTACACCTTC.

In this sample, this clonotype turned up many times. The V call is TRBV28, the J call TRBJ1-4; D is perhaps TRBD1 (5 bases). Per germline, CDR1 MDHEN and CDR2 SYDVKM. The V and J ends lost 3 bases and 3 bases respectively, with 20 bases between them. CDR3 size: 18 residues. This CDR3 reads CASSFLGTRGMANEKLFF. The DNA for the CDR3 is TGTGCCAGCAGTTTTCTCGGGACCCGGGGAATGGCTAATGAAAAACTGTTTTTT.

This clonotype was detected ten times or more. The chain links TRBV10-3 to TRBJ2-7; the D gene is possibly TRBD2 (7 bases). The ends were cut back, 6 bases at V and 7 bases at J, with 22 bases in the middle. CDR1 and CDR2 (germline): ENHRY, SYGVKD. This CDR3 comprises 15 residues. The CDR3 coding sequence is TGTGCCATCAGGGAGGGGGGGGGCCCCTCAGTTGAGCAGTACTTC. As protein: CAIREGGGPSVEQYF.

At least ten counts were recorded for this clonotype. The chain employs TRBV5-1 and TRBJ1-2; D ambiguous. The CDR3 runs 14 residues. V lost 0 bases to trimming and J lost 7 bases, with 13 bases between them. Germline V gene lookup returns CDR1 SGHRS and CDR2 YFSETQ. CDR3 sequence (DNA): TGCGCCAGCAGCTTGGCCTTGGAGATTGGTGGCTACACCTTC. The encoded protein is CASSLALEIGGYTF.

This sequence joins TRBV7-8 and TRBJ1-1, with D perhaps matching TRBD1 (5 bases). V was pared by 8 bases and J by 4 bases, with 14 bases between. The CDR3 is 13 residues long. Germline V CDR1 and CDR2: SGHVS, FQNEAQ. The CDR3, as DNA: TGTGCCAGCTTTACCGGGGGAATCACTGAAGCTTTCTTT. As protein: CASFTGGITEAFF.

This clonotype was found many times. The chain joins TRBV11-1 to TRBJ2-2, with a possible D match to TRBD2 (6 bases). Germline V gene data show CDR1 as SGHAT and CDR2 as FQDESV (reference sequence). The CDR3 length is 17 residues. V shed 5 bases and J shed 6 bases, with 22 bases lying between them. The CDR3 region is CASSPRGGRSLPGELFF. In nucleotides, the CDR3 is TGTGCCAGCAGCCCGCGGGGTGGACGTTCTCTACCCGGGGAGCTGTTTTTT.

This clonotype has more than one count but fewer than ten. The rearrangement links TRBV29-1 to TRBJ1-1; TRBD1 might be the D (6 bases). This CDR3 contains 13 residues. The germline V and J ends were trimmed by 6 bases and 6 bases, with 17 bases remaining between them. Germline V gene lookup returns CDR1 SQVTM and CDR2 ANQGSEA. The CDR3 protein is CSVGWTELSEAFF. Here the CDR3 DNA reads TGCAGCGTAGGATGGACAGAATTGTCTGAAGCTTTCTTT.

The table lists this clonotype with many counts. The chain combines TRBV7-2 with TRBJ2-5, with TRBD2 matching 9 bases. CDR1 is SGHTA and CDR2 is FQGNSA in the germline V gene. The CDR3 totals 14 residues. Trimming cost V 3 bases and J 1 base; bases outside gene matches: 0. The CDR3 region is CASSFSGGQETQYF. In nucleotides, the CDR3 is TGTGCCAGCAGCTTTAGCGGGGGCCAAGAGACCCAGTACTTC.

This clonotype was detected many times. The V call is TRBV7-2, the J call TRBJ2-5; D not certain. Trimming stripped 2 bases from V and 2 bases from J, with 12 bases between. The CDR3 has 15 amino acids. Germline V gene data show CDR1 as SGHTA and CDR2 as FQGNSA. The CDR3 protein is CASSLTAVIQETQYF. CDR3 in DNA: TGTGCCAGCAGCTTAACGGCAGTAATACAAGAGACCCAGTACTTC.

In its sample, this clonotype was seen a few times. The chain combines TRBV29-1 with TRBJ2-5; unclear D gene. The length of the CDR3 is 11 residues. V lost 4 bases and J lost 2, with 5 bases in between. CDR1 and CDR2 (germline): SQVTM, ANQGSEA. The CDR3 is CSVVRQETQYF. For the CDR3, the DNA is TGCAGCGTTGTAAGGCAAGAGACCCAGTACTTC.

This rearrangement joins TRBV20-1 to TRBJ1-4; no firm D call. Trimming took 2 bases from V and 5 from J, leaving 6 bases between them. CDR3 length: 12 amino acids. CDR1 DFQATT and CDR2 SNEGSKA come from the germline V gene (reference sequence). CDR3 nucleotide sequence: TGCAGTGCTAGAAACATAAATGAAAAACTGTTTTTT. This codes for CSARNINEKLFF.

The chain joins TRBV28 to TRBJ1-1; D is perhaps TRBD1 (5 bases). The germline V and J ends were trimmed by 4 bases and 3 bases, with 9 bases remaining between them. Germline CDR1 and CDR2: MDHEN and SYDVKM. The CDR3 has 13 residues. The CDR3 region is CASSSPGYTEAFF. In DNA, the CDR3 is TGTGCCAGCAGTTCCCCAGGGTACACTGAAGCTTTCTTT.

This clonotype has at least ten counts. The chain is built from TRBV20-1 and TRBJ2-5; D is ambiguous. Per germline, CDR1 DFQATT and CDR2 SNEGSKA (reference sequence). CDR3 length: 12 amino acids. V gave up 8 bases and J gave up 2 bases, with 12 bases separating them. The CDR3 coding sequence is TGCAGTCCGCAGGCAGATCAAGAGACCCAGTACTTC. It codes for CSPQADQETQYF.

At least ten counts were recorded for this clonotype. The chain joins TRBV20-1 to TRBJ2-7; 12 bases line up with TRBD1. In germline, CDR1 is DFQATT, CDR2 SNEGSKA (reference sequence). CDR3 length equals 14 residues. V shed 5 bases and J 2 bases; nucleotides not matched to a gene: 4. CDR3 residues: CSAGGTGGPYEQYF. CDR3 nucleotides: TGCAGTGCTGGGGGGACAGGGGGCCCCTACGAGCAGTACTTC.

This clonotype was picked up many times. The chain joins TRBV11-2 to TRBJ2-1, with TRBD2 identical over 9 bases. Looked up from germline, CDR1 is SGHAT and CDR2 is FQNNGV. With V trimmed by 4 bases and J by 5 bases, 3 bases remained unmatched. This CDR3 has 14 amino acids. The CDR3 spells CASSSSGENNEQFF. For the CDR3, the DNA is TGTGCCAGCAGCTCTAGCGGGGAGAACAATGAGCAGTTCTTC.

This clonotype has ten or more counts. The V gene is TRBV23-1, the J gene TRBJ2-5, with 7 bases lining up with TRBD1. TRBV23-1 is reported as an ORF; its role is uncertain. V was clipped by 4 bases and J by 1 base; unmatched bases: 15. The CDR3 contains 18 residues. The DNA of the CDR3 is TGCGCCAGCAGTCGACCGGACAGGAAGAACCAGTTCCAAGAGACCCAGTACTTC. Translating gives CASSRPDRKNQFQETQYF.

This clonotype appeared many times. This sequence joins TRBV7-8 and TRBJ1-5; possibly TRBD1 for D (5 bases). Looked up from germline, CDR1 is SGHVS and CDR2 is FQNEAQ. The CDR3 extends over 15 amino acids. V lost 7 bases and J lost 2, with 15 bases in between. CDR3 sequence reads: CASTLDRRRNQPQHF. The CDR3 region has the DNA TGTGCCAGCACACTCGACAGAAGACGCAATCAGCCCCAGCATTTT.